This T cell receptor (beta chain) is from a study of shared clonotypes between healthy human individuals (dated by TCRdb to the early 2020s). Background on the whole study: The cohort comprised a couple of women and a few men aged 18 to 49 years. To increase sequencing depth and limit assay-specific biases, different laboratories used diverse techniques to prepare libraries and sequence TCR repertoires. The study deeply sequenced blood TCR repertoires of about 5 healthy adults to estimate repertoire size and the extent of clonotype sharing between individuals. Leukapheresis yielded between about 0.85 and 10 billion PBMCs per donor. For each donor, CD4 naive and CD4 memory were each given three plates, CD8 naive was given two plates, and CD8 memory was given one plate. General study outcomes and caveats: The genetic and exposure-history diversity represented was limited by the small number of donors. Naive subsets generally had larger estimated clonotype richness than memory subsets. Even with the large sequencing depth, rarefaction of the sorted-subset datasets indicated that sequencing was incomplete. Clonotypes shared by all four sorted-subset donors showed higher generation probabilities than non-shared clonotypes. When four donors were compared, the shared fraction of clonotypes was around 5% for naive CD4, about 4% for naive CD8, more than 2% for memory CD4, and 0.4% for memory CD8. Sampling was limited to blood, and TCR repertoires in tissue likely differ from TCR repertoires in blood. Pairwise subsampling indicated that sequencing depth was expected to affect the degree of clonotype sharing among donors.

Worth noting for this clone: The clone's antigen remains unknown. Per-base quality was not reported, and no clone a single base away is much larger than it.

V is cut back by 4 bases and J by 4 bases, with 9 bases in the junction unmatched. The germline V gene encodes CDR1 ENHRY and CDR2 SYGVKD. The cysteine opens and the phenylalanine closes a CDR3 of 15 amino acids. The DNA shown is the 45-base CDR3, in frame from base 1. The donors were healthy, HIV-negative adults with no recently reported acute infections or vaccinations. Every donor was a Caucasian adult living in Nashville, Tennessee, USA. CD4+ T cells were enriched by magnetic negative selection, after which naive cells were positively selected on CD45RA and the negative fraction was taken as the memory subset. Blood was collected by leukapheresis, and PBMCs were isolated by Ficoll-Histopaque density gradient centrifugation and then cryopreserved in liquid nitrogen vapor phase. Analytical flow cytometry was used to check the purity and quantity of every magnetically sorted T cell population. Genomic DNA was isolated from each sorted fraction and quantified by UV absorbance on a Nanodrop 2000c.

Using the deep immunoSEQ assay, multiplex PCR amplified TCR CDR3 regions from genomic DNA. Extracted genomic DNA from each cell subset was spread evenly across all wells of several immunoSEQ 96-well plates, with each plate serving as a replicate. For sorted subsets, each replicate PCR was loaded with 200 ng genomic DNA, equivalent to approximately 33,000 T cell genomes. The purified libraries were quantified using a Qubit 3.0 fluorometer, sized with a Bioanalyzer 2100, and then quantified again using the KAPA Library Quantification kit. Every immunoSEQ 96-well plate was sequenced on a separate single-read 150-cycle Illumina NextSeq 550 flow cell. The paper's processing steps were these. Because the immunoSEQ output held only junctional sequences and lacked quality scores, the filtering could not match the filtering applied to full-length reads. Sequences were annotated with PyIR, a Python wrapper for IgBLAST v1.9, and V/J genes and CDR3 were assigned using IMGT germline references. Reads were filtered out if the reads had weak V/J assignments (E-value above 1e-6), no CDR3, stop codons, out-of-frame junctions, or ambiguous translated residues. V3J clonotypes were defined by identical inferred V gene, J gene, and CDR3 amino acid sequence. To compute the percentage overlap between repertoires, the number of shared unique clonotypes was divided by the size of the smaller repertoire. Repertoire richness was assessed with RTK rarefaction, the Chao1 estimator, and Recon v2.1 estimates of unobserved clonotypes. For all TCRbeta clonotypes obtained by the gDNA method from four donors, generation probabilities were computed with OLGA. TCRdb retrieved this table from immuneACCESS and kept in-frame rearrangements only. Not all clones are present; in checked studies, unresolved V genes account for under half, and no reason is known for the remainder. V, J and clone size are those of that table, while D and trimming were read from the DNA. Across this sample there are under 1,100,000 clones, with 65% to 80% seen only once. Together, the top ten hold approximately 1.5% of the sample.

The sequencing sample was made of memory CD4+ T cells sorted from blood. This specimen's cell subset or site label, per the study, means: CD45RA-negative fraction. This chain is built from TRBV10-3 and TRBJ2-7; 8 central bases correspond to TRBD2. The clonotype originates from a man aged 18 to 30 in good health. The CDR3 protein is CAISGSAGGIYEQYF. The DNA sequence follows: TGTGCCATCAGTGGTTCGGCGGGGGGAATTTACGAGCAGTACTTC.